This T cell receptor beta chain emerged from a study of CD8+CD57+ T cells in acquired aplastic anemia. Study-wide background: The DNA of sorted CD4+ and CD8+ cells averaged approximately 3.3 ug.

The template for TCR beta VDJ and CDR3 sequence profiling was genomic DNA. TCRdb reprocessed the reads with MiXCR, giving one entry per CDR3 protein. The data hold 180,000 or so distinct CDR3 sequences, with around 45% observed a single time. Losses at the gene ends were 6 bases for V and 13 bases for J; bases not matched to a gene: 14. Germline V lookup: CDR1 SNHLY, CDR2 FYNNEI. CDR3 size: 13 residues. The chain joins TRBV2 to TRBJ1-2, with 7 nucleotides matching TRBD1. Sequencing input: sorted CD4+, CD8+, or CD8+CD57+ T cells (not recorded which) from PBMCs. The sequence derives from a human donor in good health. The CDR3 DNA sequence: TGTGCCAGCAGCCTTACAGGGGCCCCGTTACCCACCTTC. As protein: CASSLTGAPLPTF.